Included here is one T cell receptor beta chain sequence, with context. Its antigen is still unknown. Nothing much larger sits one base from this clone, and base qualities are not available. This entry comes from a study of cytomegalovirus exposure and HLA in healthy donors (dated by TCRdb to between 2016 and 2019). Regarding the study in general: In an earlier analysis of under 750 of the donors, 250 to 300 Gb of sequence data and just under 120 million unique TCR beta sequences from roughly 190 million T cells were reported. Roughly 310 gigabases of sequencing data and approximately 93 million unique TCR sequences were included in an early release covering several hundred HLA-typed donors. Among the approximately 420 genotyped donors, roughly 80% belonged to the genetic ancestry cluster associated with self-reported Caucasian donors. The study aimed to test whether cataloging public T cell receptors could reveal signatures of past pathogen exposure. Using immunosequencing, the study profiled T cell repertoires from 640 or so subjects and related those repertoires to cytomegalovirus serostatus. A separate validation cohort of approximately 130 different subjects was used in addition to the 666-subject first cohort. To predict cytomegalovirus infection status, the study combined high-throughput TCR immunosequencing, statistical association of individual TCRs with disease status, and machine learning. A later analysis re-examined previously published TCR beta repertoires from more than 550 donors and added high-resolution HLA genotyping to investigate patterns of TCR occurrence. In the later analysis, no new phenotypic data were used to find candidate immune exposures; instead, reliance was placed on TCR beta sequences and their occurrence across donors. An earlier analysis of several hundred of the donors applied high-throughput TCR beta sequencing to assess whether each TCR beta V gene segment acted as functional or pseudogenic. Alongside the repertoire data, information on donor age, sex, ethnicity and CMV serostatus was compiled. A later genetic analysis used genome-wide SNP genotypes for about 65% of the 666 donors, treating that subset as a discovery cohort. Every repertoire in the discovery cohort had been generated on one and the same sequencing platform. Both class I and class II loci were covered by HLA typing, at four-digit resolution. The number of donors typed differed by locus, with about 629-630 for A, B, C, DRB1 and DQB1, around 520 for DQA1, 600 to 610 for DPA1, and some 470 for DPB1. A handful of DR-DQ haplotypes were treated as single units for association and clustering because of strong linkage in the cohort. Among about 410 genotyped donors of the cohort, an average of approximately 220,000 unique TCR beta nucleotide sequences was sequenced per donor, of which roughly 17% were non-productive.

What the work shows at the level of the full study, not this receptor alone: According to the authors, the approach could potentially be generalized to other disease states and immunological phenotypes. A later genetic analysis reported fewer N-insertions in productive TCRs among donors in an Asian-associated ancestry cluster than the roughly 650-donor mean. A further reported finding was that TCR beta sequences accurately predicted the HLA-A and HLA-B alleles for most subjects in the first cohort. A later analysis associated about 16,000 TCR beta sequences with specific HLA alleles at a false discovery rate of 0.05. Because counts were too low, approximately 18 rarely observed V segments, including chromosome 9 orphons, were excluded from the earlier analysis of 500 to 700 of the donors. When HLA alleles, especially DR and DQ, strongly co-occurred, TCR associations were difficult to assign to individual alleles. Because some donors lacked HLA typing at each locus, the association tests relied only on the typed subset. CMV serostatus was the only immune exposure information available for the cohort. A later analysis found that most CMV-associated TCR beta chains appeared HLA-restricted, with HLA associations seemingly driven largely by CMV exposure. Correlated functional status among segregating V segments might reflect linkage disequilibrium, but an unknown experimental factor could not be ruled out. While some public TCRs were present in many individuals, most TCR sequences turned up only very rarely across donors. In both the original and validation cohorts, the classifier was reported to diagnose cytomegalovirus status with high specificity and sensitivity. According to a later analysis, TCR association rates differed among HLA loci, with DRB1 alleles showing the most associated TCRs and HLA-C alleles showing the fewest. A later analysis reported that several top co-occurrence clusters appeared linked to parvovirus B19, influenza, CMV and Epstein-Barr virus. In a later analysis, HLA-associated TCR beta chains were found to be more clonally expanded and to have lower generation probabilities than equally common non-associated chains. V-gene and J-gene trimming of TCR beta chains was associated with a missense DCLRE1C variant in a later genetic analysis, and the association was replicated in an independent cohort. The presence/absence analyses assumed that sequencing depth was roughly uniform across donors, and that assumption may not be true. Three of the identified cytomegalovirus-associated TCR beta chains were confirmed in vitro to be specific for cytomegalovirus antigens. A group of highly shared sequence variants was considered likely to be a technical artifact of the sequencing pipeline. Some IMGT-functional V segments, including TRBV6-2 and TRBV6-3, could not be told apart with the 87-base-pair reads, so those segments were excluded. The study listed 150 to 200 TCR beta chains as associated with cytomegalovirus. Only TCR beta chains were sequenced in this cohort, and the absence of alpha or paired-chain data limited detectable features. In an earlier analysis of approximately 590 of the donors, most TCR beta V segments were observed in productive rearrangements about 87% or about 30% of the time, broadly matching IMGT annotations.

The library was generated by the immunoSEQ multiplex PCR assay. The multiplex PCR relied on a mix of 60 forward primers for TCR Vbeta segments and 13 reverse primers for TCR Jbeta segments. The CDR3 region of rearranged TCR beta genes was amplified from genomic DNA with a multiplex PCR assay. Amplified TCR beta libraries were sequenced as 87-base-pair reads on the Illumina HiSeq System. Processing in the source paper ran as follows. A later analysis tallied tens of millions of unique TCR beta chains across the 650 to 750 repertoires, and about 10 million of those chains were shared by two or more donors. Raw reads were error-corrected and collapsed into unique sequences by a nearest-neighbor algorithm in which closely related sequences were merged to remove PCR and sequencing errors. CDR3 sequences were aligned to IMGT reference sequences to assign V, D and J gene segments. For a sequence to be retained, a match of at least six nucleotides to both a V gene segment and a J gene segment was required. Rearrangements were called productive when the CDR3 lacked stop codons and stayed in frame with V and J; all others were non-productive. CDR3 was defined according to IMGT convention as the region running from the second conserved V-encoded cysteine to the conserved J-encoded phenylalanine. The earlier analysis of fewer than 750 of the donors excluded sequences that lacked an unambiguous match to a single V gene segment. In an earlier analysis of some 590 of the donors, a V segment was called functional when productive rearrangements were above 56.7%, and segregating when the standard deviation between donors exceeded 5%. A statistical classification framework was built for diagnosing cytomegalovirus status from the catalog of TCR beta chain sequences. V and J gene assignment, in a later analysis, came from comparing TCR nucleotide sequences with IMGT/GENE-DB human TR gene sequences. A later analysis assigned CDR3 sequences and most-parsimonious VDJ recombination scenarios with the TCRdist pipeline. In a later analysis, each TCR beta chain was defined by its CDR3 amino acid sequence together with its V-gene family, and reads without a unique V-gene family were excluded. To address suspected cross-contamination and a sequencing artifact, a later analysis removed a few hundred highly shared, low-generation-probability nucleotide sequences. In a later analysis, a clonal expansion index was calculated for each public chain from normalized within-repertoire ranks of inferred template counts. In a later analysis, generation probabilities were computed using a VDJ recombination model fitted to out-of-frame rearrangements, and the results were checked against IGoR. Hypergeometric tests were used in a later analysis to score TCR-TCR, TCR-HLA and TCR-CMV co-occurrence, with a repertoire-size bias correction applied to the TCR pairs. In a later analysis, false discovery rates were estimated by permuting HLA or CMV assignments 20 times. In a later analysis, co-occurring TCRs were grouped using DBSCAN, with TCRdist sequence similarity added in when clustering inside HLA-allele-positive subsets. Repertoires with fewer than 30,000 or more than 120,000 public chains were left out of co-occurrence clustering, as were a few repertoires with anomalous nucleotide sharing. The table was pulled from immuneACCESS by TCRdb, which kept in-frame rearrangements only. Such tables lose some clones; where checked, under half of the loss comes from unresolved V genes, and the rest has no known cause. V and J calls and clone size are those listed in that table; D and trimming were worked out from the DNA. For this sample there are around 150,000 clones; about 75% appear just once. Of the sample, around 0.96% falls within the top ten clones.

The CDR3 runs 15 amino acids, cysteine and phenylalanine included. Only the CDR3 DNA is retained, 45 bases long and in frame from the first base. From the germline V gene (reference sequence), CDR1 is SEHNR and CDR2 is FQNEAQ. The germline V and J ends show losses of 4 bases and 6 bases respectively, and no gene match explains 7 bases of the junction. In total, 666 healthy bone marrow donors made up the cohort. Cohort members were all nominally healthy when sampled, although unrecorded immune exposures were likely present. The donor tested CMV seropositive and was one of the 289 seropositive cohort members. Each donor provided a peripheral blood sample, and peripheral blood mononuclear cells were used for TCR beta sequencing. The Qiagen DNeasy Blood Extraction Kit was used to extract genomic DNA from the blood cell samples.

The sequence came from a woman aged 45 to 65 in good health and CMV-seropositive. The sequence joins TRBV7-9 to TRBJ1-5; 9 bases in the junction line up with TRBD1. The sample consisted of PBMCs. The CDR3 is CASSSGQGVVQPQHF. The DNA sequence is given as TGTGCCAGCAGCTCGGGACAGGGAGTGGTTCAGCCCCAGCATTTT.